This T cell receptor delta chain emerged from a study of gammadelta T cells in human blood. The CDR3 length is 27 residues. CDR1 and CDR2 (germline): TSWWSYY, QGS. Between the trimmed V and J ends, which lost 2 bases and 0 bases, there was a span of 46 bases. Details on this clone: Its target is unknown. A read error is possible here, since a much larger clone lies one base away.

TCRdb fed the RT-PCR reads into CATT to redo clone calling. The data contain about 1,200 delta-chain clones, about 1.7% of them seen just once; the ten biggest clones take up about 16%. General study results and limits: Microbial exposure reportedly appeared to drive polyclonal expansion of innate gamma-delta T cells right after birth.

The sequence derives from a human donor. This chain joins TRDV1 and TRDJ1; either TRDD2 or TRDD3 may supply D (9 bases each). The source material was non-Vgamma9Vdelta2 gamma-delta T cells from adult blood. The CDR3 DNA is TGTGCTCTTGGGGAAAACTCGCCTTCCTACTCCTACTTCTTACTGGGGGACTCAAGTCCGTACACCGATAAACTCATCTTT. Its protein is CALGENSPSYSYFLLGDSSPYTDKLIF.